The 28 T cell receptor beta chains presented below share a single source sample, sequenced in a study of T cell repertoires in cytomegalovirus infection. Their specific antigens are unknown. From the reads, TCRdb called clonotypes with MiXCR, one entry per CDR3 protein. There are about 830,000 distinct CDR3 sequences in the sample; 32% occur only once, and 9.5% to 15% lies in the top ten. The sequenced sample was cultured CD8+ T cells from PBMCs, obtained from culture after CMV antigen stimulation. These receptors were obtained from a human donor in good health (CMV status not recorded). Some clones in this sample may be carry-over from other donors' samples.

This clonotype has at least ten counts. This chain links TRBV7-9 with TRBJ1-2, with unresolved D. Per germline, CDR1 SEHNR and CDR2 FQNEAQ (reference sequence). The V gene lost 5 bases and the J gene lost 3 bases, with 16 bases spanning the gap. The length of the CDR3 is 15 residues. For the CDR3, the DNA is TGTGCCAGCAGCCATAGACACCCAAGGGACTATGGCTACACCTTC. Translated: CASSHRHPRDYGYTF.

This clonotype was observed a few times. The chain carries TRBV27 and TRBJ2-3, with TRBD2 matching over 8 bases. This CDR3 is built from 14 residues. Germline values: CDR1 MNHEY, CDR2 SMNVEV (reference sequence). Trimming cost V 2 bases and J 5 bases; bases outside gene matches: 3. CDR3 residues: CASSLRGGKDTQYF. CDR3 in DNA: TGTGCCAGCAGTTTACGCGGGGGGAAAGATACGCAGTATTTT.

The chain has TRBV6-1 and TRBJ2-2, with D possibly being TRBD1 (5 bases). V shed 10 bases and J shed 2 bases, with 11 bases lying between them. In germline, CDR1 is MNHNS, CDR2 SASEGT. This CDR3 has 13 amino acids. In DNA, the CDR3 is TGTGCCATCCTGACAGTAAACACCGGGGAGCTGTTTTTT. Its protein is CAILTVNTGELFF.

This clonotype occurred a few times. The rearrangement uses TRBV6-5 and TRBJ1-2, with a weak D call TRBD1 (5 bases). V was shortened by 6 bases and J by 3 bases, with 11 bases between the two germline ends. The CDR3 spans 13 residues. From germline, CDR1 is MNHEY and CDR2 SVGAGI. CDR3 nucleotides: TGTGCCAGCAGAGCGGGGGTCCACTATGGCTACACCTTC. Protein: CASRAGVHYGYTF.

This clonotype was found many times. The chain uses TRBV11-2 and TRBJ2-2; 9 nucleotides line up with TRBD1. The CDR3 is 16 amino acids. V dropped 5 bases and J dropped 5; count of bases not matched to a gene: 9. Germline V gene lookup returns CDR1 SGHAT and CDR2 FQNNGV. CDR3 sequence reads: CASSLNRGRWTGELFF. Here the CDR3 DNA reads TGTGCCAGCAGCCTAAACAGGGGGCGGTGGACCGGGGAGCTGTTTTTT.

This chain joins TRBV27 and TRBJ1-2; D gene unclear. The CDR3 is 14 amino acids. Trimming stripped 4 bases from V and 4 bases from J, with 13 bases between. Germline loops: CDR1 MNHEY, CDR2 SMNVEV (reference sequence). CDR3 coding DNA: TGTGCCAGCAGTTACGGGAGTGTGGGCTATGGCTACACCTTC. Protein: CASSYGSVGYGYTF.

The genes are TRBV7-6 and TRBJ1-2; D may be TRBD1 (5 bases). From germline, CDR1 is SGHVS and CDR2 FNYEAQ. The CDR3 length is 15 residues. The V gene lost 5 bases and the J gene lost 7 bases, with 20 bases spanning the gap. CDR3 sequence reads: CASSPDGGAGGGYTF. DNA for the CDR3: TGTGCCAGCAGCCCCGACGGGGGTGCGGGTGGTGGCTACACCTTC.

J is TRBJ2-5 and V is TRBV15; tentatively, D is TRBD2 (6 bases). Germline-derived CDR1 and CDR2 are LNHNV and YYDKDF (reference sequence). The CDR3 has 17 residues. The V gene lost 0 bases and the J gene lost 2 bases, with 16 bases spanning the gap. CDR3 loop: CATSRDKWRGQQETQYF. CDR3 DNA: TGTGCCACCAGCAGAGACAAGTGGCGGGGTCAACAAGAGACCCAGTACTTC.

In its sample, this clonotype was seen a few times. The rearrangement links TRBV29-1 to TRBJ2-1; 12 bases map to TRBD2. Germline V CDR1 and CDR2: SQVTM, ANQGSEA. The CDR3 has 17 amino acids. V shed 3 bases and J 1 base; nucleotides not matched to a gene: 7. The chain's CDR3 is CSVDGLAGPRSYNEQFF. The CDR3 DNA is TGCAGCGTTGACGGACTAGCGGGGCCGAGGTCCTACAATGAGCAGTTCTTC.

This clonotype was detected ten times or more. The J gene is TRBJ1-1, the V gene TRBV7-9; D gene uncertain. Trimming pared 7 bases from V and 0 bases from J, leaving 9 bases between. CDR3 length: 13 amino acids. CDR1 and CDR2 from the germline V gene are SEHNR and FQNEAQ (reference sequence). CDR3 in DNA: TGTGCCAGCACCCTAAAATTGAACACTGAAGCTTTCTTT. As protein: CASTLKLNTEAFF.

Concerning this clonotype: This may come from a read error, since a much larger clone is one base off. The V call is TRBV7-4, the J call TRBJ2-1; TRBD1 matches at 8 bases. This CDR3 is 16 amino acids long. Germline assignment: CDR1 SGHVT and CDR2 SQSDAQ. This chain's CDR3 is CTSSPGQGMTYNEQFF. The CDR3 DNA sequence: TGTACCAGCAGCCCAGGACAGGGTATGACCTACAATGAGCAGTTCTTC.

The chain combines TRBV29-1 with TRBJ1-2; TRBD1 agrees at 7 bases. V gave up 4 bases and J gave up 4 bases; unmatched junction bases: 6. Germline V CDR1 and CDR2: SQVTM, ANQGSEA. This CDR3 comprises 13 residues. CDR3 DNA: TGCAGCGTTGTCCGGGACAGTGTCTATGGCTACACCTTC. As protein: CSVVRDSVYGYTF.

The rearrangement uses TRBV7-8 and TRBJ2-7; D gene uncertain. Trimming left V 2 bases short and J 2 bases short, with 10 bases between. Germline V lookup: CDR1 SGHVS, CDR2 FQNEAQ. This CDR3 is built from 14 residues. The CDR3 sequence is CASSLSTDTYEQYF. The CDR3 nucleotides read TGTGCCAGCAGCTTAAGCACAGATACCTACGAGCAGTACTTC.

The chain combines TRBV27 with TRBJ2-5; perhaps TRBD2 as D (7 bases). V lost 1 base and J 2 bases, leaving 11 bases between the germline ends. CDR1 is MNHEY, CDR2 SMNVEV, per germline (reference sequence). The CDR3 runs 15 residues. Written as DNA, the CDR3 is TGTGCCAGCAGTTTATGGGGGGGGGCTCAAGAGACCCAGTACTTC. It is translated as CASSLWGGAQETQYF.

This clonotype was recorded a few times. The chain couples TRBV4-3 to TRBJ2-3; the D gene is possibly TRBD2 (6 bases). CDR1 LGHNA and CDR2 YSLEER come from the germline V gene. This CDR3 spans 12 amino acids. V lost 1 base and J lost 10, with 9 bases in between. The CDR3 bases are TGCGCCAGCAGCCAAGGGGGGAGGCCGCAGTATTTT. It translates to CASSQGGRPQYF.

The chain recombines TRBV12-3 or TRBV12-4 with TRBJ2-1; 10 nucleotides agree with TRBD2. This CDR3 comprises 20 residues. Unmatched junction bases numbered 24, after V lost 3 bases and J lost 10 bases. The CDR3 reads CASSLYYPRGGLAGAGEQFF. DNA of the CDR3: TGTGCCAGCAGTTTGTACTACCCCAGAGGTGGGCTAGCGGGGGCGGGGGAGCAGTTCTTC.

Many counts were recorded for this clonotype. J is TRBJ1-5 and V is TRBV6-1, with TRBD1 identical over 10 bases. CDR1 is MNHNS and CDR2 is SASEGT in the germline V gene. V shed 5 bases and J 5 bases; nucleotides not matched to a gene: 6. The CDR3 is 15 amino acids. CDR3: CASSPGQGIDQPQHF. CDR3 sequence (DNA): TGTGCCAGCAGTCCGGGACAGGGGATCGATCAGCCCCAGCATTTT.

The rearrangement joins TRBV10-1 to TRBJ1-2, with D unclear. The CDR3 is 14 residues long. V was shortened by 3 bases and J by 2 bases, with 10 bases between the two germline ends. Per germline, CDR1 WNHNN and CDR2 SYGVQD (reference sequence). The CDR3 sequence: CASSEGTANYGYTF. The DNA of the CDR3 is TGCGCCAGCAGTGAAGGAACGGCAAACTATGGCTACACCTTC.

This clonotype turned up a few times. V is TRBV12-5 and J is TRBJ2-5, with D maybe TRBD2 (6 bases). This CDR3 spans 14 amino acids. The V gene lost 2 bases and the J gene lost 5 bases, with 12 bases spanning the gap. Germline V gene lookup returns CDR1 LGHNT and CDR2 FRNRAP. For the CDR3, the DNA is TGTGCTAGTGGTTTGTGGGAGGAGGGGGAGACCCAGTACTTC. Protein product: CASGLWEEGETQYF.

This clonotype was observed at least ten times. V gene TRBV7-6 combines with J gene TRBJ2-3; the D gene is possibly TRBD1 (6 bases). The CDR3 loop spans 14 amino acids. Germline CDR1 and CDR2: SGHVS and FNYEAQ. The ends were cut back, 1 base at V and 5 bases at J, with 10 bases in the middle. Written as DNA, the CDR3 is TGTGCCAGCAGCTTAGGAGGGGGTAAAGATACGCAGTATTTT. This codes for CASSLGGGKDTQYF.

In this sample, this clonotype turned up many times. V usage is TRBV7-2 and J usage is TRBJ2-7; unclear D gene. Deletions cut 3 bases from V and 0 bases from J, with 12 bases between. The V gene's germline CDR1 is SGHTA and CDR2 FQGNSA. The length of the CDR3 is 15 residues. The DNA of the CDR3 is TGTGCCAGCAGCTTCTCACAGAGGAGCTCCTACGAGCAGTACGTC. Residues: CASSFSQRSSYEQYV.

This chain joins TRBV5-4 and TRBJ1-2; TRBD1 might be the D (5 bases). CDR1 is SGHNT, CDR2 YYREEE, per germline (reference sequence). Trimming removed 4 bases at V and 6 bases at J, with 16 bases between. There are 14 residues in the CDR3. The CDR3 DNA reads TGTGCCAGCAGCACCGGATGGGGGGGGGATGGCTACACCTTC. This gives the protein CASSTGWGGDGYTF.

In this sample, this clonotype turned up many times. The chain links TRBV11-2 to TRBJ2-5; 12 bases are a match to TRBD2. V lost 1 base to trimming and J lost 0 bases; unmatched junction nucleotides: 6. CDR1 is SGHAT, CDR2 FQNNGV, per germline. This CDR3 is built from 18 residues. The CDR3 DNA follows: TGTGCCAGCAGCTTAGTACGCCTAGCGGGGGGGTACCAAGAGACCCAGTACTTC. Its protein is CASSLVRLAGGYQETQYF.

This chain links TRBV5-6 with TRBJ1-1; possibly TRBD1 for D (6 bases). The CDR3 runs to 13 residues. Trimming took off 6 bases at V and 3 bases at J, with 12 bases between the two ends. CDR1 and CDR2 from the germline V gene are SGHDT and YYEEEE. This CDR3 reads CASTLEGDTEAFF. The DNA for the CDR3 is TGTGCCAGCACCCTGGAGGGGGACACTGAAGCTTTCTTT.

In this sample, this clonotype turned up a few times. The CDR3 loop is CASSHYSYEQYV. CDR3 nucleotide sequence: TGTGCCAGCAGCCATTATTCCTACGAGCAGTACGTC. The rearrangement joins TRBV28 to TRBJ2-7, with D unresolved. The CDR3 length is 12 residues. CDR1 MDHEN and CDR2 SYDVKM come from the germline V gene. Trimming took 6 bases from V and 1 from J, leaving 7 bases between them.

V is TRBV28 and J is TRBJ2-1, with 11 positions matching TRBD1. Per the germline V gene, CDR1 is MDHEN and CDR2 is SYDVKM. The CDR3 is 16 residues long. V lost 5 bases and J lost 8; bases outside the gene matches: 11. The CDR3 spells CASSPRPGQGADEQFF. The CDR3 coding sequence is TGTGCCAGCAGTCCCCGACCCGGACAGGGGGCCGATGAGCAGTTCTTC.

The chain employs TRBV12-3 or TRBV12-4 and TRBJ2-2; 9 nucleotides agree with TRBD1. V was pared by 5 bases and J by 7 bases, with 11 bases of the junction left unmatched. The CDR3 has 16 residues. DNA of the CDR3: TGTGCCAGCAGTGATGGAGTGGGACAGGGTCACGGGGAGCTGTTTTTT. As protein: CASSDGVGQGHGELFF.

This clonotype appeared a few times. This chain uses TRBV20-1 with TRBJ1-2; D is perhaps TRBD1 (6 bases). Germline V gene data show CDR1 as DFQATT and CDR2 as SNEGSKA (reference sequence). The CDR3 spans 15 residues. The V gene lost 4 bases and the J gene lost 4 bases, with 19 bases spanning the gap. CDR3 sequence: CSATPPGQGRYGYTF. CDR3 in DNA: TGCAGTGCTACCCCCCCGGGGCAGGGGCGCTATGGCTACACCTTC.